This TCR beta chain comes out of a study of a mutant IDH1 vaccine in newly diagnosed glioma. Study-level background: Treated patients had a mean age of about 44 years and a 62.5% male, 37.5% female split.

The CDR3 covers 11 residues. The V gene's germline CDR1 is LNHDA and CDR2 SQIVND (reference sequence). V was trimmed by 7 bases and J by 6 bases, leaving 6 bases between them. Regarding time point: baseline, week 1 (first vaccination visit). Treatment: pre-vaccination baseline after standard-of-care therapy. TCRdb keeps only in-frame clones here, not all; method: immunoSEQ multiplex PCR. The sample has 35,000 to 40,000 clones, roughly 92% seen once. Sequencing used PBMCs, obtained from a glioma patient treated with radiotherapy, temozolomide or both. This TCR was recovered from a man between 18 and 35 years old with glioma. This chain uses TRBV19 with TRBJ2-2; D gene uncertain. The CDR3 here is CASTTSGELFF. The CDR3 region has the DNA TGTGCCAGTACCACTTCCGGGGAGCTGTTTTTT.